This TCR beta chain was recovered during a study of T-cell memory formation after mild COVID-19 (dated by TCRdb to the early 2020s). In the study overall: TCR sequence clusters from the two donors were found to be largely donor specific. In a couple of donors, T-cell clones that expanded and contracted after mild COVID-19 were tracked by sequencing TCRalpha and TCRbeta repertoires over time. The cohort was made up of two young adult volunteers, one female and one male, who were previously healthy.

TCRdb lists the instrument as Illumina NovaSeq 6000. cDNA libraries for TCRalpha and TCRbeta were prepared by 5'RACE using constant-segment primers, with sample barcodes and unique molecular identifiers added. RNA was extracted from every sample with Trizol reagent. Library amplification was performed in two PCR steps, and a second sample barcode and Illumina TruSeq adapters were introduced in the second step. Sequencing of libraries was performed on an Illumina NovaSeq with 2 x 150 bp paired-end reads. The authors' analysis ran thus. The reads were demultiplexed and collapsed into UMI-guided consensus sequences using migec v1.2.7. With mixcr v2.1.11, UMI consensuses were aligned to TRA and TRB V and J templates and assembled into clonotypes. Clonotypes were classified as expanded or contracted when called significant by both edgeR and NoisET, with noise models trained on biological replicates. For edgeR calls, the cutoffs were a false discovery rate-adjusted p below 0.01 and a log2 fold-change threshold of 1. As an exploratory analysis of dynamics, max-normalized trajectories of the 1000 most abundant clonotypes were examined with PCA combined with hierarchical clustering. Separately sequenced CD4+ and CD8+ repertoires were used to assign a CD4 or CD8 phenotype to each responding clone. TCRdb applied fastp at Q25 and MiXCR to the public reads, then kept only in-frame beta chains. Every CDR3 protein is listed once, alongside the most common genes and DNA of its rows. Clone size and V and J calls follow TCRdb, not the original study. The sample table lists about 430,000 distinct CDR3 sequences, approximately 19% of them with a count of one. The ten largest clones represent roughly 21% of the sample.

The trim is 3 bases for V and 6 bases for J, with a gap of 8 bases between the germline ends. Counted from cysteine to phenylalanine, this CDR3 has 12 amino acids. The DNA shown is the 36-base CDR3, in frame from base 1. As concerns this clonotype: Which antigen it targets is not known. No much larger clone exists at a distance of one base, and base qualities are not known.

Ficoll-Paque density gradient centrifugation was the method used to isolate PBMCs. Paper-wide results and their limitations: SARS-CoV-2 specificity of the second-wave clones peaking on day 37 was not confirmed. Clones that contracted from day 15 to 85 showed balanced CD4/CD8 phenotypes, whereas a second wave of clones that expanded from day 15 to 37 leaned towards CD4+. Only two mild cases were covered in the study, and larger cohorts including severe cases with pre-infection samples were considered necessary. Some responding clones were detected in pre-infection memory, suggesting pre-existing cross-reactive memory T cells joined the SARS-CoV-2 response. Contracting CD4+ clones were located mainly in the CM and EM memory subsets, whereas CD8+ clones were found to be enriched in EMRA.

This chain joins TRBV12-3 or TRBV12-4 to TRBJ1-1; the D segment cannot be called with confidence. Source material: PBMCs or a T cell subset sorted from them (not recorded which). The receptor comes from a man in his late teens or twenties who had mild COVID-19 (a few samples of this study predate the infection). The sample titles of this study are shuffled in the database, so cell type and time point are left out; the donor was told from shared clones. CDR3 protein: CASSFVVSEAFF. The nucleotide sequence reads TGTGCCAGCAGTTTTGTAGTGTCTGAAGCTTTCTTT.